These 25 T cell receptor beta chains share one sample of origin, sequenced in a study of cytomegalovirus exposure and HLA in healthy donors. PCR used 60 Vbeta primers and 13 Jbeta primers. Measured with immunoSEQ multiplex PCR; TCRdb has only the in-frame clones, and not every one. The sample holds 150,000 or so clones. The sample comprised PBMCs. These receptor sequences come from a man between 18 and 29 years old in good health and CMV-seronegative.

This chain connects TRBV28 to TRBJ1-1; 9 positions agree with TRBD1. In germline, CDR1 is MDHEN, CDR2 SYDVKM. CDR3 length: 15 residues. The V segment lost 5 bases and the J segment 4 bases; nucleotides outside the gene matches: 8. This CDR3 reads CASSPPETGGTEAFF. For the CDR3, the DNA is TGTGCCAGCAGTCCTCCGGAGACAGGGGGCACTGAAGCTTTCTTT.

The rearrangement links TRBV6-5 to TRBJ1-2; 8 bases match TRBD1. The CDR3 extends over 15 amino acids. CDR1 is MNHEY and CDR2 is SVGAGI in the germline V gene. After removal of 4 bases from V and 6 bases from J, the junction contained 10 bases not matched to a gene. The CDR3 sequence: CASSFRTGRDNGYTF. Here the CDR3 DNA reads TGTGCCAGCAGTTTCCGGACAGGGAGGGACAATGGCTACACCTTC.

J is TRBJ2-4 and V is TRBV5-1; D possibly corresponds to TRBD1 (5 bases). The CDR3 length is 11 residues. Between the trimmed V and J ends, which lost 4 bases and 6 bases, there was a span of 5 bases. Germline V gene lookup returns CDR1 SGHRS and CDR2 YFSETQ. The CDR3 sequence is CASSQGNIQYF. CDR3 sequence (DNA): TGCGCCAGCAGCCAGGGAAACATTCAGTACTTC.

The CDR3 DNA sequence: TGTGCCAGCAGTGAAGGGTACAGCCAGGTGCAGTACTTC. It specifies CASSEGYSQVQYF. The chain is built from TRBV6-1 and TRBJ2-7; D call uncertain. Germline values: CDR1 MNHNS, CDR2 SASEGT. With 1 base removed from V and 9 bases from J, the gap between germline ends came to 13 bases. This CDR3 is 13 amino acids long.

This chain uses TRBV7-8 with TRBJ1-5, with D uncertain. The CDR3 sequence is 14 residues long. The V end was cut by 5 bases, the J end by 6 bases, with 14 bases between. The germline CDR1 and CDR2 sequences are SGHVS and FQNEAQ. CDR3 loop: CASSLNGMLQPQHF. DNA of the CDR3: TGTGCCAGCAGCCTAAACGGGATGCTTCAGCCCCAGCATTTT.

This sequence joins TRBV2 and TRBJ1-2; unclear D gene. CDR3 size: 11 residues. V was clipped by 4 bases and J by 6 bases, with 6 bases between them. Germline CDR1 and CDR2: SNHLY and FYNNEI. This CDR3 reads CASSGGHGYTF. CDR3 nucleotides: TGTGCCAGCAGTGGAGGGCATGGCTACACCTTC.

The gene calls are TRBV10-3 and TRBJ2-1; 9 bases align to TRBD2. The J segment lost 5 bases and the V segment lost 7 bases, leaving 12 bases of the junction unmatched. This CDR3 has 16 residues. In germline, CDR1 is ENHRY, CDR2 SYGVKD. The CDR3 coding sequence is TGTGCCATCAAGCAGTCTTGGCTAGCGGGGAACAATGAGCAGTTCTTC. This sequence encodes CAIKQSWLAGNNEQFF.

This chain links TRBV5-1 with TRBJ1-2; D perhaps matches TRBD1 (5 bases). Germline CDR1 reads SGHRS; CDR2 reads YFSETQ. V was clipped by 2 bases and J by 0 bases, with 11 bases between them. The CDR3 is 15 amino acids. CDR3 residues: CASSFDGGTNYGYTF. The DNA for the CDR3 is TGCGCCAGCAGCTTTGATGGGGGGACTAACTATGGCTACACCTTC.

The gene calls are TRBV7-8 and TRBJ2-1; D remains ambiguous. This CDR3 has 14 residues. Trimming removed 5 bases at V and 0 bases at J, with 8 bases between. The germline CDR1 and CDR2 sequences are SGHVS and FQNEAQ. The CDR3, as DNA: TGTGCCAGCAGCCAGGATAGCTCCTACAATGAGCAGTTCTTC. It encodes CASSQDSSYNEQFF.

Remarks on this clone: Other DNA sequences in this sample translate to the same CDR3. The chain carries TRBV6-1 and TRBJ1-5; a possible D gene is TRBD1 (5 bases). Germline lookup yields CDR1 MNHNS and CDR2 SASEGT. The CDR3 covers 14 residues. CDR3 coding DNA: TGTGCGTCCGGGTCGGAGGGGTCACTTCAGCCCCAGCATTTT. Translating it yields CASGSEGSLQPQHF.

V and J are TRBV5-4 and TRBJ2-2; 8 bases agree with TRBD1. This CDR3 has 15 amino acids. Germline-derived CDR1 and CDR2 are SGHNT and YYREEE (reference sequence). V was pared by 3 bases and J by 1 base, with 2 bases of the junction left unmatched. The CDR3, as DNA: TGTGCCAGCAGCTCCGACAGGGGGAACACCGGGGAGCTGTTTTTT. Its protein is CASSSDRGNTGELFF.

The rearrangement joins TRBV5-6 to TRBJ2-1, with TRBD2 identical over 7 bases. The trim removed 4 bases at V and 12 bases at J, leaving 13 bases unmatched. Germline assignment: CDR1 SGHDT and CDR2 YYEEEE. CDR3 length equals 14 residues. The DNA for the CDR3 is TGTGCCAGCAGCCCGGGGGGTGCCCGGTCGGGGCAGTTCTTC. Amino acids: CASSPGGARSGQFF.

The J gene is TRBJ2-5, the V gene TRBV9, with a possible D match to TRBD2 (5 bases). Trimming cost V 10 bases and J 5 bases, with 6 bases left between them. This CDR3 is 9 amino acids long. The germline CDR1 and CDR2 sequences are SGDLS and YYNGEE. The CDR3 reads CASGETQYF. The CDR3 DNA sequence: TGTGCCTCGGGGGAGACCCAGTACTTC.

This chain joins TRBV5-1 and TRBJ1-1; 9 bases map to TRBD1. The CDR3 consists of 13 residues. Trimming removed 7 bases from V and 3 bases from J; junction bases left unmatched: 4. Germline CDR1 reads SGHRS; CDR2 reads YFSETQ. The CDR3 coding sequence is TGCGCCAGCTCGAGACAGGGGGACACTGAAGCTTTCTTT. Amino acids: CASSRQGDTEAFF.

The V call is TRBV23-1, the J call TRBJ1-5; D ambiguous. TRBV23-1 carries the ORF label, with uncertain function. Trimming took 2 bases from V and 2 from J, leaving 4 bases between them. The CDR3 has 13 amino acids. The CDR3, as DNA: TGCGCCAGCAGTCAACGTTGCAATCAGCCCCAGCATTTT. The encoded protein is CASSQRCNQPQHF.

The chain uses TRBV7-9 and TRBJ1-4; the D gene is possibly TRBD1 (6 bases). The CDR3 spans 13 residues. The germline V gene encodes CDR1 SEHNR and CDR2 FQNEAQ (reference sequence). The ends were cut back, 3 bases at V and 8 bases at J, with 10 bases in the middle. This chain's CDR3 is CASSFSQGEKLFF. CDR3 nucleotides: TGTGCCAGCAGCTTTTCCCAGGGGGAAAAACTGTTTTTT.

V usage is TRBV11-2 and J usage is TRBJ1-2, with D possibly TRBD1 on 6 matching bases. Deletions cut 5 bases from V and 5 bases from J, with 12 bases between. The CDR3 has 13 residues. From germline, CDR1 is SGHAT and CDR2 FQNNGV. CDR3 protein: CASSPGTFYGYTF. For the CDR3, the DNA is TGTGCCAGCAGCCCCGGGACATTTTATGGCTACACCTTC.

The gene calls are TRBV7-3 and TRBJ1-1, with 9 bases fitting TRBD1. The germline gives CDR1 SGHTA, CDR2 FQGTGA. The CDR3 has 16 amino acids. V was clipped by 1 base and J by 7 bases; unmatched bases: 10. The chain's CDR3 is CASSLNRGQGSSEAFF. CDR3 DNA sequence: TGTGCCAGCAGCTTAAATCGGGGACAGGGAAGTAGTGAAGCTTTCTTT.

CDR3 sequence reads: CASSANSEKLFF. The DNA of the CDR3 is TGTGCCAGCAGCGCGAACTCGGAAAAACTGTTTTTT. This chain links TRBV9 with TRBJ1-4; D is undetermined. The germline CDR1 and CDR2 sequences are SGDLS and YYNGEE. This CDR3 contains 12 residues. The germline V and J ends were trimmed by 3 bases and 8 bases, with 8 bases remaining between them.

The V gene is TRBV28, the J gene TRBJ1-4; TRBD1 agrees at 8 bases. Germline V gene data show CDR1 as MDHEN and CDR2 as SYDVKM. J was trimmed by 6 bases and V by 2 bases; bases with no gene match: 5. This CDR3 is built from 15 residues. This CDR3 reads CASSLVPDRDEKLFF. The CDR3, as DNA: TGTGCCAGCAGTTTAGTCCCGGACAGGGATGAAAAACTGTTTTTT.

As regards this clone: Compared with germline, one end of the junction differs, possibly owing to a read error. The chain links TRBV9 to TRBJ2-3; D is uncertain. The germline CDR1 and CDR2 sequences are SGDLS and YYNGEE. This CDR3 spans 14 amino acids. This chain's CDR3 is CAGSVRPGLDTQYF. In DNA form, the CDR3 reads TGTGCCGGCAGCGTACGGCCAGGCTTGGATACGCAGTATTTT.

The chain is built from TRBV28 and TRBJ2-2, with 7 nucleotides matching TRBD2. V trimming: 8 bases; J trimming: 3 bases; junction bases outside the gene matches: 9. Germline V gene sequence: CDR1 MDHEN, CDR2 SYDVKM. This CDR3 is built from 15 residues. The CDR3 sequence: CASPPAREYTGELFF. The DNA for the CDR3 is TGTGCCAGCCCCCCAGCGCGGGAGTACACCGGGGAGCTGTTTTTT.

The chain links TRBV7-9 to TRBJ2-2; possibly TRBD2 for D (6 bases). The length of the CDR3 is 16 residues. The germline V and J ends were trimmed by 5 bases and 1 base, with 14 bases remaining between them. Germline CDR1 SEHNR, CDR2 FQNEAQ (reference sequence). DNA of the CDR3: TGTGCCAGCAGCGGTCCCGGGACTGGGAACACCGGGGAGCTGTTTTTT. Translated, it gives CASSGPGTGNTGELFF.

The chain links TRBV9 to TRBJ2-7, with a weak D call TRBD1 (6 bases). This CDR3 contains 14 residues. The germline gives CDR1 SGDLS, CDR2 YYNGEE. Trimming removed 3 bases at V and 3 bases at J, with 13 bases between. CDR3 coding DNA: TGTGCCAGCAGCGCCGGGGACACTCACTACGAGCAGTACTTC. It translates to CASSAGDTHYEQYF.

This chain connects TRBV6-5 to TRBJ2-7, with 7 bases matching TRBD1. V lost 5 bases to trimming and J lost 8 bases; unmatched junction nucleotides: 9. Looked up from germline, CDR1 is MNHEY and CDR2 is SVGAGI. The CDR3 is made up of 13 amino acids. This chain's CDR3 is CASSLPGTEKQYF. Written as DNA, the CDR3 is TGTGCCAGCAGTCTCCCCGGGACAGAAAAGCAGTACTTC.